This T cell receptor (beta chain) was found in a study of blood T cell repertoires in COVID-19. Study as a whole: The United States, Italy and Spain provided the acute and convalescent COVID-19 samples. PBMCs, B-cell-depleted T cells, or T cells were the source of the cDNA or gDNA that made up the material.

In the original workflow: Estimated nucleated cell counts came from reference gene primer amplification. The protocol was immunoSEQ multiplex PCR, while the TCRdb copy is restricted to in-frame clones and leaves out a portion. Clone size and the V and J calls come from that table; the DNA yielded D and trimming. The sample has tens of thousands of clones, more than 80% seen once; the top ten hold 20% to 25%. Germline lookup yields CDR1 DFQATT and CDR2 SNEGSKA (reference sequence). V trimming: 5 bases; J trimming: 6 bases; junction bases outside the gene matches: 4. This CDR3 has 11 residues. The TCR sequence derives from a woman aged 70 to 79 with acute or convalescent COVID-19. The genes are TRBV20-1 and TRBJ2-7; 7 nucleotides align to TRBD2. The sequenced sample was peripheral blood. The CDR3 region has the DNA TGCAGTGCTGCCGGGACTACCGAGCAGTACTTC. Encoded protein: CSAAGTTEQYF.